This entry lists 17 T cell receptor beta chains sequenced from one sample in a study of shared clonotypes between healthy human individuals. Method: immunoSEQ multiplex PCR; TCRdb's copy keeps in-frame clones and lacks some. Of about 1.1 million clones in the sample, 60% to 85% were seen once. Sequencing used memory CD4+ T cells from PBMCs. Subset noted: CD45RA-negative fraction. Source of these receptors: a man aged 18 to 29 in good health. Some clones in this sample may be carry-over from other donors' samples.

This clone was seen only once. The CDR3 is CASRRTGDNSPLHF. The CDR3, as DNA: TGTGCCAGCAGACGGACAGGGGATAATTCACCCCTCCACTTT. This chain connects TRBV7-9 to TRBJ1-6, with 9 bases fitting TRBD1. Germline assignment: CDR1 SEHNR and CDR2 FQNEAQ (reference sequence). Trimming at V came to 6 bases and at J to 5 bases, leaving 2 bases not matched to a gene. The CDR3 extends over 14 amino acids.

This chain connects TRBV6-1 to TRBJ1-5; TRBD1 might be the D (5 bases). In germline, CDR1 is MNHNS, CDR2 SASEGT. Deletions cut 4 bases from V and 3 bases from J, with 13 bases between. The CDR3 sequence is 15 residues long. The CDR3 DNA reads as TGTGCCAGCAGTGGCGGGACGACGAACAATCAGCCCCAGCATTTT. Translation: CASSGGTTNNQPQHF.

This clone showed up many times. The rearrangement links TRBV20-1 to TRBJ2-5; no clear D gene. V was pared by 4 bases and J by 3 bases, with 3 bases between. The germline CDR1 and CDR2 sequences are DFQATT and SNEGSKA (reference sequence). The CDR3 sequence is 10 residues long. This CDR3 is CSATEETQYF. The CDR3 nucleotides read TGCAGTGCTACAGAAGAGACCCAGTACTTC.

The CDR3 protein is CASSLEAAPTETQYF. CDR3 nucleotides: TGCGCCAGCAGCCTAGAGGCCGCACCAACGGAGACCCAGTACTTC. The chain carries TRBV5-1 and TRBJ2-5; no clear D gene. Trimming took 4 bases from V and 5 from J, leaving 18 bases between them. Germline loops: CDR1 SGHRS, CDR2 YFSETQ. This CDR3 comprises 15 residues.

This clone came up a few times. This sample also contains other DNA sequences that code for the same CDR3. The chain carries TRBV9 and TRBJ1-3; D uncertain. There are 14 residues in the CDR3. Germline assignment: CDR1 SGDLS and CDR2 YYNGEE. Trimming removed 0 bases at V and 0 bases at J, with 4 bases between. CDR3 nucleotide sequence: TGTGCCAGCAGCGTAGATCACTCTGGAAACACCATATATTTT. This codes for CASSVDHSGNTIYF.

The V call is TRBV11-2, the J call TRBJ1-2; D is unclear. Germline V lookup: CDR1 SGHAT, CDR2 FQNNGV. Trimming removed 4 bases at V and 4 bases at J, with 19 bases between. The length of the CDR3 is 16 residues. Here the CDR3 DNA reads TGTGCCAGCAGCTCCCGGATTGGGTACCTGGGCTATGGCTACACCTTC. It encodes CASSSRIGYLGYGYTF.

The chain links TRBV18 to TRBJ2-1, with D perhaps TRBD2 (5 bases). The CDR3 contains 14 residues. Trimming stripped 3 bases from V and 2 bases from J, with 8 bases between. The germline gives CDR1 KGHSH, CDR2 LQKENI. The CDR3 spells CASSPTGTYNEQFF. CDR3 bases: TGTGCCAGCTCACCGACCGGGACCTACAATGAGCAGTTCTTC. Based on the CDR3 plus reference TRBV18 and TRBJ2-1, the full variable domain is NAGVMQNPRHLVRRRGQEARLRCSPMKGHSHVYWYRQLPEEGLKFMVYLQKENIIDESGMPKERFSAEFPKEGPSILRIQQVVRGDSAAYFCASSPTGTYNEQFFGPGTRLTVL.

The chain couples TRBV28 to TRBJ2-7; maybe TRBD1 (6 bases). Trimming cost V 3 bases and J 3 bases, with 15 bases left between them. The CDR3 runs to 15 residues. Germline V CDR1 and CDR2: MDHEN, SYDVKM. In DNA, the CDR3 is TGTGCCAGCAGTTTTCTGGGACAAGGGAACTACGAGCAGTACTTC. As protein: CASSFLGQGNYEQYF.

The chain is built from TRBV30 and TRBJ1-2; tentative D call: TRBD1 (5 bases). The CDR3 runs 13 residues. Germline-derived CDR1 and CDR2 are GTSNPN and SVGIG (reference sequence). V lost 5 bases, J lost 0 bases, and 10 bases lay in between. CDR3 bases: TGTGCCTGGGCTCAACAGGCTAACTATGGCTACACCTTC. This translates into CAWAQQANYGYTF.

Regarding this clone: It is likely a read error: a sequence one base away is far more abundant. This CDR3 is CASIPRGGNYGYTF. CDR3 DNA: TGTGCCAGCATCCCGAGGGGGGGAAACTATGGCTACACCTTC. The V call is TRBV7-9, the J call TRBJ1-2; a weak D match, TRBD1 (6 bases). Germline V CDR1 and CDR2: SEHNR, FQNEAQ (reference sequence). V lost 7 bases to trimming and J lost 2 bases, with 14 bases between them. This CDR3 is 14 amino acids long.

This rearrangement joins TRBV18 to TRBJ2-1; TRBD2 matches at 8 bases. The CDR3 sequence is 16 residues long. Trimming removed 2 bases from V and 4 bases from J; junction bases left unmatched: 7. CDR1 is KGHSH and CDR2 is LQKENI in the germline V gene. CDR3: CASSPNAGLEYNEQFF. In nucleotides, the CDR3 is TGTGCCAGCTCACCAAATGCGGGACTAGAGTACAATGAGCAGTTCTTC.

J is TRBJ1-5 and V is TRBV19, with D unclear. CDR3 length: 15 amino acids. Germline values: CDR1 LNHDA, CDR2 SQIVND (reference sequence). V was clipped by 5 bases and J by 7 bases, with 18 bases between them. The CDR3 here is CASSPPLGQDQPQHF. Here the CDR3 DNA reads TGTGCCAGTAGTCCCCCGTTGGGTCAGGACCAGCCCCAGCATTTT.

In this sample, this clone turned up once. V usage is TRBV4-2 and J usage is TRBJ2-7; 10 positions match TRBD2. The CDR3 runs to 15 residues. V gave up 1 base and J gave up 7 bases; unmatched junction bases: 7. The V gene's germline CDR1 is LGHNA and CDR2 YNFKEQ. CDR3 residues: CASSQVLAGASEQYF. For the CDR3, the DNA is TGTGCCAGCAGCCAAGTCCTAGCGGGAGCGTCGGAGCAGTACTTC.

CDR3 sequence reads: CASSFASGRRQETQYF. The CDR3 DNA reads as TGTGCCAGCAGCTTTGCTAGCGGGAGAAGGCAAGAGACCCAGTACTTC. The rearrangement uses TRBV11-2 and TRBJ2-5, with 10 bases identical to TRBD2. From germline, CDR1 is SGHAT and CDR2 FQNNGV. This CDR3 has 16 amino acids. After removal of 3 bases from V and 2 bases from J, the junction contained 6 bases not matched to a gene.

In its sample, this clone was seen many times. The genes are TRBV7-8 and TRBJ2-7; 10 bases are shared with TRBD2. Germline-derived CDR1 and CDR2 are SGHVS and FQNEAQ. The junction had 7 bases not matched to a gene; V was cut back by 5 bases and J by 3 bases. This CDR3 has 15 amino acids. CDR3 sequence: CASSLGTSASYEQYF. The CDR3 DNA follows: TGTGCCAGCAGCCTCGGGACTAGCGCGAGCTACGAGCAGTACTTC.

J is TRBJ2-1 and V is TRBV18; D gene unclear. The V gene lost 0 bases and the J gene lost 3 bases, with 9 bases spanning the gap. The germline CDR1 and CDR2 sequences are KGHSH and LQKENI. The CDR3 runs 15 residues. The CDR3 sequence is CASSPPLGYYNEQFF. The CDR3 nucleotides are TGTGCCAGCTCACCACCATTAGGGTACTACAATGAGCAGTTCTTC.

The chain employs TRBV5-5 and TRBJ2-7; possible D gene TRBD1, 6 bases. The CDR3 spans 15 residues. Germline assignment: CDR1 SGHKS and CDR2 YYEKEE (reference sequence). The V end was cut by 4 bases, the J end by 0 bases, with 14 bases between. CDR3 in amino acids: CASSLGTKSSYEQYF. Written as DNA, the CDR3 is TGTGCCAGCAGCCTGGGGACAAAAAGCTCCTACGAGCAGTACTTC. Full variable domain (rest looked up from reference TRBV5-5 and TRBJ2-7): DAGVTQSPTHLIKTRGQQVTLRCSPISGHKSVSWYQQVLGQGPQFIFQYYEKEERGRGNFPDRFSARQFPNYSSELNVNALLLGDSALYLCASSLGTKSSYEQYFGPGTRLTVT.